This is a list of T cell receptor beta chains from one sample in a study of blood T cell repertoires in COVID-19. Libraries were prepared by immunoSEQ multiplex PCR; TCRdb keeps only in-frame clonotypes and omits some of them. The sample has roughly 200,000 clones, about 90% seen once. The sequenced sample consisted of peripheral blood. Receptors originate from a woman younger than 35 who had recovered from COVID-19. Both conserved end residues are part of each CDR3. D genes are given only for firm matches. Size tells how often a clone was seen (once, few, many) or the class of an expanded clone, and some rows leave it out.

D: NA; size: NA; J: TRBJ1-2; V: TRBV12-3/TRBV12-4; CDR3: CASRGGQNYGYTF; DNA: TGTGCCAGCAGAGGTGGACAGAACTATGGCTACACCTTC
D: TRBD2; size: NA; J: TRBJ2-7; V: TRBV27; CDR3: CASSVLSSSGSSYEQYF; DNA: TGTGCCAGCAGTGTACTATCTAGTAGCGGGAGCTCCTACGAGCAGTACTTC
D: NA; size: NA; J: TRBJ2-1; V: TRBV7-2; CDR3: CASSLSRSSYNEQFF; DNA: TGTGCCAGCAGCTTAAGTCGGAGCTCCTACAATGAGCAGTTCTTC
D: NA; size: NA; J: TRBJ2-7; V: TRBV4-3; CDR3: CASSLQFRDSVEQYF; DNA: TGCGCCAGCAGCCTCCAATTCCGGGACTCCGTCGAGCAGTACTTC
D: NA; size: NA; J: TRBJ1-1; V: TRBV6-5; CDR3: CASSYSSSGNTEAFF; DNA: TGTGCCAGCAGTTACTCTTCATCCGGGAACACTGAAGCTTTCTTT
D: NA; size: NA; J: TRBJ1-4; V: TRBV4-1; CDR3: CASSYRTDNEKLFF; DNA: TGCGCCAGCAGTTATAGGACAGATAATGAAAAACTGTTTTTT
D: NA; size: NA; J: TRBJ2-1; V: TRBV2; CDR3: CASSERGLNEQFF; DNA: TGTGCCAGCAGTGAGAGAGGGCTCAATGAGCAGTTCTTC
D: NA; size: NA; J: TRBJ1-1; V: TRBV4-3; CDR3: CASSQDRDLNTEAFF; DNA: TGCGCCAGCAGCCAAGATAGAGATCTAAACACTGAAGCTTTCTTT
D: NA; size: NA; J: TRBJ2-7; V: TRBV13; CDR3: CASSLNGRVHEQYF; DNA: TGTGCCAGCAGCTTAAACGGCAGGGTCCACGAGCAGTACTTC
D: NA; size: NA; J: TRBJ1-2; V: TRBV7-9; CDR3: CASSQSGLNYGYTF; DNA: TGTGCCAGCAGCCAATCGGGTCTTAACTATGGCTACACCTTC
D: TRBD2; size: NA; J: TRBJ2-3; V: TRBV7-2; CDR3: CASSSPGLEPVTDTQYF; DNA: TGTGCCAGCAGCTCCCCCGGACTAGAACCTGTAACAGATACGCAGTATTTT
D: TRBD2; size: NA; J: TRBJ2-1; V: TRBV4-1; CDR3: CASSLLSGLSGTNEQFF; DNA: TGCGCCAGCAGCCTCCTCAGTGGATTAAGCGGGACGAATGAGCAGTTCTTC
D: TRBD1; size: few; J: TRBJ1-5; V: TRBV6-2/TRBV6-3; CDR3: CASSSTTGEVNQPQHF; DNA: TGTGCCAGCAGTTCTACGACAGGGGAGGTCAATCAGCCCCAGCATTTT
D: NA; size: NA; J: TRBJ2-1; V: TRBV5-1; CDR3: CASSLDSPSYNEQFF; DNA: TGCGCCAGCAGCTTGGACAGCCCTTCCTACAATGAGCAGTTCTTC
D: NA; size: NA; J: TRBJ2-3; V: TRBV30; CDR3: CAWSAIAVTDTQYF; DNA: TGTGCCTGGAGTGCAATAGCGGTCACAGATACGCAGTATTTT
D: TRBD2; size: NA; J: TRBJ2-3; V: TRBV4-1; CDR3: CASSLNSGNTDTQYF; DNA: TGCGCCAGCAGCCTAAATAGCGGGAACACAGATACGCAGTATTTT
D: TRBD1; size: few; J: TRBJ1-1; V: TRBV4-2; CDR3: CASSQEQGAVNTEAFF; DNA: TGTGCCAGCAGCCAAGAACAGGGGGCCGTGAACACTGAAGCTTTCTTT
D: TRBD1; size: once; J: TRBJ2-7; V: TRBV28; CDR3: CASSLPRDREYEQYF; DNA: TGTGCCAGCAGCCTACCCCGGGACAGGGAATACGAGCAGTACTTC
D: NA; size: NA; J: TRBJ2-7; V: TRBV4-3; CDR3: CASSQDLLSYEQYF; DNA: TGCGCCAGCAGCCAAGACCTTCTAAGCTACGAGCAGTACTTC
D: TRBD2; size: NA; J: TRBJ2-1; V: TRBV7-8; CDR3: CASSLLSGGNEQFF; DNA: TGTGCCAGCAGCTTATTGTCGGGGGGCAATGAGCAGTTCTTC
D: TRBD1; size: NA; J: TRBJ1-2; V: TRBV18; CDR3: CASSMDRFGYGYTF; DNA: TGTGCCAGCTCAATGGACAGGTTCGGCTATGGCTACACCTTC
D: NA; size: NA; J: TRBJ2-7; V: TRBV18; CDR3: CASSPDERPYEQYF; DNA: TGTGCCAGCTCACCAGACGAGCGACCCTACGAGCAGTACTTC
D: NA; size: NA; J: TRBJ2-1; V: TRBV2; CDR3: CASEGGANNEQFF; DNA: TGTGCCAGTGAGGGAGGTGCAAACAATGAGCAGTTCTTC
D: NA; size: NA; J: TRBJ2-7; V: TRBV2; CDR3: CASSIADSYEQYF; DNA: TGTGCCAGCAGTATAGCGGACTCCTACGAGCAGTACTTC
D: TRBD2; size: NA; J: TRBJ2-1; V: TRBV25-1; CDR3: CASGGVYNEQFF; DNA: TGTGCCAGCGGGGGGGTATACAATGAGCAGTTCTTC
D: NA; size: few; J: TRBJ2-7; V: TRBV5-6; CDR3: CASSFGGNPYEQYF; DNA: TGTGCCAGCAGCTTCGGCGGAAATCCCTACGAGCAGTACTTC
D: NA; size: NA; J: TRBJ2-6; V: TRBV27; CDR3: CASTRAGANVLTF; DNA: TGTGCCAGCACTCGGGCTGGGGCCAACGTCCTGACTTTC
D: NA; size: once; J: TRBJ2-7; V: TRBV5-1; CDR3: CASSGQGDYEQYF; DNA: TGCGCCAGCAGCGGACAAGGGGACTACGAGCAGTACTTC
D: NA; size: NA; J: TRBJ1-3; V: TRBV7-8; CDR3: CASSLVAGGNTIYF; DNA: TGTGCCAGCAGCTTAGTTGCAGGGGGAAACACCATATATTTT
D: TRBD2; size: NA; J: TRBJ2-5; V: TRBV7-2; CDR3: CASSLGIIAGVGETQYF; DNA: TGTGCCAGCAGCTTAGGAATCATAGCGGGAGTTGGAGAGACCCAGTACTTC
D: TRBD2; size: NA; J: TRBJ2-1; V: TRBV19; CDR3: CASSTLAGGYNEQFF; DNA: TGTGCCAGTAGTACCCTAGCGGGAGGTTACAATGAGCAGTTCTTC
D: NA; size: NA; J: TRBJ1-2; V: TRBV27; CDR3: CASSAGQKGYGYTF; DNA: TGTGCCAGCAGTGCGGGTCAGAAAGGCTATGGCTACACCTTC
D: TRBD2; size: NA; J: TRBJ2-1; V: TRBV5-1; CDR3: CASSLGTSGRYEQFF; DNA: TGCGCCAGCAGCTTGGGGACTAGCGGGAGATATGAGCAGTTCTTC
D: TRBD2; size: NA; J: TRBJ2-1; V: TRBV11-3; CDR3: CASSLFSGSSYNEQFF; DNA: TGTGCCAGCAGCTTATTTAGCGGGAGCTCCTACAATGAGCAGTTCTTC
D: TRBD1; size: NA; J: TRBJ1-2; V: TRBV6-5; CDR3: CASRPGQYLYGYTF; DNA: TGTGCCAGCAGACCGGGACAGTACCTGTATGGCTACACCTTC
D: NA; size: NA; J: TRBJ2-2; V: TRBV29-1; CDR3: CSVEASAGELFF; DNA: TGCAGCGTTGAGGCCTCCGCCGGGGAGCTGTTTTTT
D: TRBD2; size: NA; J: TRBJ2-1; V: TRBV29-1; CDR3: CSVAGTSGDYNEQFF; DNA: TGCAGCGTTGCCGGGACTAGCGGGGATTACAATGAGCAGTTCTTC
D: NA; size: NA; J: TRBJ1-1; V: TRBV7-6; CDR3: CASSRQTGRNTEAFF; DNA: TGTGCCAGCAGTCGCCAGACAGGTAGGAACACTGAAGCTTTCTTT
D: NA; size: NA; J: TRBJ1-3; V: TRBV9; CDR3: CASSVVPGSGNTIYF; DNA: TGTGCCAGCAGCGTAGTTCCGGGCTCTGGAAACACCATATATTTT
D: TRBD1; size: NA; J: TRBJ1-4; V: TRBV27; CDR3: CASSPGTGVEKLFF; DNA: TGTGCCAGCAGCCCCGGGACAGGGGTTGAAAAACTGTTTTTT
D: TRBD1; size: NA; J: TRBJ1-1; V: TRBV3-1/TRBV3-2; CDR3: CASSQDWRGRGAFF; DNA: TGTGCCAGCAGCCAAGATTGGAGGGGGCGCGGAGCTTTCTTT
D: NA; size: NA; J: TRBJ1-2; V: TRBV19; CDR3: CASSSSTANYGYTF; DNA: TGTGCCAGTAGTAGTTCGACAGCTAACTATGGCTACACCTTC
D: NA; size: NA; J: TRBJ1-1; V: TRBV25-1; CDR3: CASSELRWTDNTEAFF; DNA: TGTGCCAGCAGTGAACTTCGTTGGACAGACAACACTGAAGCTTTCTTT
D: TRBD1; size: NA; J: TRBJ1-3; V: TRBV5-1; CDR3: CASSQPGQAGNTIYF; DNA: TGCGCCAGCAGCCAACCGGGACAGGCTGGAAACACCATATATTTT
D: NA; size: NA; J: TRBJ1-1; V: TRBV11-3; CDR3: CASSLPGSPEAFF; DNA: TGTGCCAGCAGCTTGCCAGGGTCCCCTGAAGCTTTCTTT
D: NA; size: NA; J: TRBJ1-2; V: TRBV4-2; CDR3: CASSQDLARGNYGYTF; DNA: TGTGCCAGCAGCCAAGATCTCGCCAGGGGTAACTATGGCTACACCTTC
D: NA; size: NA; J: TRBJ2-1; V: TRBV6-2/TRBV6-3; CDR3: CASSRGTQFF; DNA: TGTGCCAGCAGTCGCGGGACGCAGTTCTTC
D: TRBD2; size: NA; J: TRBJ2-3; V: TRBV27; CDR3: CASRSLAKSTDTQYF; DNA: TGTGCCAGCAGATCACTAGCGAAGAGCACAGATACGCAGTATTTT
D: NA; size: NA; J: TRBJ1-2; V: TRBV25-1; CDR3: CASSEGAWNYGYTF; DNA: TGTGCCAGCAGTGAGGGGGCATGGAACTATGGCTACACCTTC
D: TRBD2; size: NA; J: TRBJ2-5; V: TRBV5-1; CDR3: CASSLGSSSGRRRETQYF; DNA: TGCGCCAGCAGCTTGGGCTCGTCTAGCGGGAGACGTCGGGAGACCCAGTACTTC
D: NA; size: NA; J: TRBJ2-1; V: TRBV7-7; CDR3: CASSLMAGVNNEQFF; DNA: TGTGCCAGCAGCTTAATGGCAGGGGTCAACAATGAGCAGTTCTTC
D: NA; size: NA; J: TRBJ1-1; V: TRBV6-5; CDR3: CASRSPGHQAEAFF; DNA: TGTGCCAGCAGAAGCCCCGGACACCAGGCTGAAGCTTTCTTT
D: NA; size: NA; J: TRBJ1-1; V: TRBV27; CDR3: CASSSGLTYTEAFF; DNA: TGTGCCAGCAGTTCGGGACTGACTTACACTGAAGCTTTCTTT